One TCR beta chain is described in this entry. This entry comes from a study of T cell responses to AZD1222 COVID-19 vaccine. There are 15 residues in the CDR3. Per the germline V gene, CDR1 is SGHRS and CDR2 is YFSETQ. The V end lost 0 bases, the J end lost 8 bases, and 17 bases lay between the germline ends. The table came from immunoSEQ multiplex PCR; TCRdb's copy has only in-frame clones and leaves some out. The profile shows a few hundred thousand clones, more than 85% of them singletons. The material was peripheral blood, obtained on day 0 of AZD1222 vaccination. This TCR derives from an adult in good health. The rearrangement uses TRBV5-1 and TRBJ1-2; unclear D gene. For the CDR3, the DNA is TGCGCCAGCAGCTTGGAGGTGACACGAACGTCCGGCTACACCTTC. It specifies CASSLEVTRTSGYTF.